This T cell receptor beta chain appears in the sequencing data of a study of Ad26.COV2.S vaccination and SARS-CoV-2 variants. TCRdb's table, derived via immunoSEQ multiplex PCR, lists solely in-frame clones and lacks some. The sample contains hundreds of thousands of clones, roughly 91% of which appear only once. The CDR3 length is 13 residues. V shed 2 bases and J shed 2 bases, with 5 bases lying between them. Germline V gene lookup returns CDR1 SGHTA and CDR2 FQGNSA. The treatment is: roughly 18 received Ad26.COV2.S at low or high dose, single or two shots; roughly five received placebo; per-sample allocation not given. Each sample was drawn 63 days after the first injection (of vaccine or placebo).

This material consisted of peripheral blood, taken in a trial of Ad26.COV2.S vaccine versus placebo. This receptor was taken from a person aged 18-60 years who received the Ad26.COV2.S COVID-19 vaccine or a placebo. The rearrangement links TRBV7-2 to TRBJ2-3, with D unresolved. The CDR3 sequence is CASSLMPTDTQYF. The CDR3 DNA reads TGTGCCAGCAGCTTAATGCCCACAGATACGCAGTATTTT.